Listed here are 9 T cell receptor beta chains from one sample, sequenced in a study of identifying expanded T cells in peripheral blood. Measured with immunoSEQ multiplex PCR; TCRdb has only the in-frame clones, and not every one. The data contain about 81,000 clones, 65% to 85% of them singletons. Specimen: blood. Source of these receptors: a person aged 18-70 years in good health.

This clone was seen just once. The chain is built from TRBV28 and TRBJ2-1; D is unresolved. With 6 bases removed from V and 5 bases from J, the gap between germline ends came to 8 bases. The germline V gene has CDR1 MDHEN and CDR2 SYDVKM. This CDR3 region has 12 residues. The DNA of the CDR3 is TGTGCCAGCAGCCTCACCCACAATGAGCAGTTCTTC. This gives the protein CASSLTHNEQFF.

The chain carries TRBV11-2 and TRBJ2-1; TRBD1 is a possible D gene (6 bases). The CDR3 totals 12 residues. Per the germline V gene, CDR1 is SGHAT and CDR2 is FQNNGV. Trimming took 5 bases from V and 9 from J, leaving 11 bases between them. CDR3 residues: CASSPNRAEQFF. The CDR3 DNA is TGTGCCAGCAGCCCGAACAGGGCTGAGCAGTTCTTC.

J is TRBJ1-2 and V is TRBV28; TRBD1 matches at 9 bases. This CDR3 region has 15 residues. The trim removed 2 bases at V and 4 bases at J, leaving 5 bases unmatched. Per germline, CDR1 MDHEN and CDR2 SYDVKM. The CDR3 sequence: CASSLTGGFGYGYTF. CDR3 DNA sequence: TGTGCCAGCAGTTTAACAGGGGGCTTTGGCTATGGCTACACCTTC.

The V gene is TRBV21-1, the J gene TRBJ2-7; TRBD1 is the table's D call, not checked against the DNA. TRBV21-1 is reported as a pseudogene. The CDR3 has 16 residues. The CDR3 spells CASSKWDRGWPYEQYF. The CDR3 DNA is TGTGCCAGCAGCAAATGGGACAGGGGGTGGCCATACGAGCAGTACTTC.

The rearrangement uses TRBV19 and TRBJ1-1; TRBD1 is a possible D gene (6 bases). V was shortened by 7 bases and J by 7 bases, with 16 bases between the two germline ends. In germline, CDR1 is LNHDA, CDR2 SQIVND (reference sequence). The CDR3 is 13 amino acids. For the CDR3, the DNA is TGTGCCAGTACATACAGGGACTACATTGAAGCTTTCTTT. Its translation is CASTYRDYIEAFF.

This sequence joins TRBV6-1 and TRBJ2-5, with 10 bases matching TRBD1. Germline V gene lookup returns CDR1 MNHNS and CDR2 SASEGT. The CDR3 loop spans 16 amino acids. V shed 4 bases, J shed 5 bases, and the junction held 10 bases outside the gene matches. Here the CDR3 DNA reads TGTGCCAGCAGTGCCCGGGACAGGGGAAATGAGGAGACCCAGTACTTC. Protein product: CASSARDRGNEETQYF.

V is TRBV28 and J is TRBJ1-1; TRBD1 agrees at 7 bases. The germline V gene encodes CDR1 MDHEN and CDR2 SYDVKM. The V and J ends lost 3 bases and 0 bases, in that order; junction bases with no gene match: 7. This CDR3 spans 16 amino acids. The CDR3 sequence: CASSLDRSLMNTEAFF. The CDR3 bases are TGTGCCAGCAGTTTGGACAGGAGCCTCATGAACACTGAAGCTTTCTTT. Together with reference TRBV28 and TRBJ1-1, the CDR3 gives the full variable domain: DVKVTQSSRYLVKRTGEKVFLECVQDMDHENMFWYRQDPGLGLRLIYFSYDVKMKEKGDIPEGYSVSREKKERFSLILESASTNQTSMYLCASSLDRSLMNTEAFFGQGTRLTVV.

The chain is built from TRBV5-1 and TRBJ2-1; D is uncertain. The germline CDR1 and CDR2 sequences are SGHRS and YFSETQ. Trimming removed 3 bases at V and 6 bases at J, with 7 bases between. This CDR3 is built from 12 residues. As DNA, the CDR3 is TGCGCCAGCAGCTCCCAGCCCAATGAGCAGTTCTTC. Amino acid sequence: CASSSQPNEQFF. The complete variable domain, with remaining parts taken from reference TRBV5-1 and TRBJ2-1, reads KAGVTQTPRYLIKTRGQQVTLSCSPISGHRSVSWYQQTPGQGLQFLFEYFSETQRNKGNFPGRFSGRQFSNSRSEMNVSTLELGDSALYLCASSSQPNEQFFGPGTRLTVL.

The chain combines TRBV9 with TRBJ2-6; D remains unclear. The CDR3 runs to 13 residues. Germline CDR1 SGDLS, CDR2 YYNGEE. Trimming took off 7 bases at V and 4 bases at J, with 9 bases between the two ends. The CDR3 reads CASREPGANVLTF. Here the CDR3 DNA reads TGTGCCAGCCGCGAGCCCGGGGCCAACGTCCTGACTTTC.